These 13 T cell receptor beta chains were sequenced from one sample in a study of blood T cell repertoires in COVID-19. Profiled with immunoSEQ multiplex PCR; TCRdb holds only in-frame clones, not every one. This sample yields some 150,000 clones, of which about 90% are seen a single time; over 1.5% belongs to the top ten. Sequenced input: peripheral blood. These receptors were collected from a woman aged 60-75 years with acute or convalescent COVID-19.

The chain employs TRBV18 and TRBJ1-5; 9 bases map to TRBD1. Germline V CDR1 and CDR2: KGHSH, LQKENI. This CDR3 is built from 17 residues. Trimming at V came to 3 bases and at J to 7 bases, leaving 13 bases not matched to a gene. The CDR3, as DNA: TGTGCCAGCTCACCGGGGACAGGGCCGAATTCGGGCCAGCCCCAGCATTTT. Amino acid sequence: CASSPGTGPNSGQPQHF.

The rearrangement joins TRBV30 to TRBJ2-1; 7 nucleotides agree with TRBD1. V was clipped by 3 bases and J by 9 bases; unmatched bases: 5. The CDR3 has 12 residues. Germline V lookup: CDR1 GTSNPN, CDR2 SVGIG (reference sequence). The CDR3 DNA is TGTGCCTGGAGCGTAGGGGGCGGTGAGCAGTTCTTC. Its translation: CAWSVGGGEQFF.

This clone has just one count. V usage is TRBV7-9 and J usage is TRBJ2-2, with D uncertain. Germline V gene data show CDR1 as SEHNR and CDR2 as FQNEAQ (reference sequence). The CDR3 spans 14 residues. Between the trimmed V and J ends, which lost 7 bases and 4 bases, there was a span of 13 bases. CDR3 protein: CASIHYSSTGELFF. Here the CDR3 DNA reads TGTGCCAGCATCCATTACTCGTCCACCGGGGAGCTGTTTTTT.

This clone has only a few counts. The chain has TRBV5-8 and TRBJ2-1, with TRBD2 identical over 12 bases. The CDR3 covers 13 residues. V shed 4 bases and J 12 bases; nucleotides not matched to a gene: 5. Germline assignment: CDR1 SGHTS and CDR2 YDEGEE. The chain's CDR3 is CASSAMTSGGQFF. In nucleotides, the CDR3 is TGTGCCAGCAGCGCCATGACTAGCGGGGGGCAGTTCTTC.

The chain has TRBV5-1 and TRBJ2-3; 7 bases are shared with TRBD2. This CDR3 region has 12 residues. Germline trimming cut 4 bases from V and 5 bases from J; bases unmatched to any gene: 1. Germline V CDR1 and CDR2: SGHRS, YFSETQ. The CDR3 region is CASSREGDTQYF. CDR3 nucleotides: TGCGCCAGCAGCAGGGAGGGAGATACGCAGTATTTT.

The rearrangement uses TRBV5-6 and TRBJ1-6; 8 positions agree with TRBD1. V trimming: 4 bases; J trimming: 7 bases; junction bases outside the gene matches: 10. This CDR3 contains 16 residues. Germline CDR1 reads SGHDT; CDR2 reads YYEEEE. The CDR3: CASSRGTGSRNSPLHF. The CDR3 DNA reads TGTGCCAGCAGCCGAGGGACAGGCTCTCGGAATTCACCCCTCCACTTT. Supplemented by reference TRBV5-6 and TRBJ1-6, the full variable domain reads DAGVTQSPTHLIKTRGQQVTLRCSPKSGHDTVSWYQQALGQGPQFIFQYYEEEERQRGNFPDRFSGHQFPNYSSELNVNALLLGDSALYLCASSRGTGSRNSPLHFGNGTRLTVT.

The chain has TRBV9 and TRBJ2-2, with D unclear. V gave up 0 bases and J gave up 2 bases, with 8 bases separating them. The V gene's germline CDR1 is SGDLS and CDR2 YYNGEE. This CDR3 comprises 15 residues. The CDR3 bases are TGTGCCAGCAGCGTAGGTCCGGGTAACACCGGGGAGCTGTTTTTT. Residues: CASSVGPGNTGELFF.

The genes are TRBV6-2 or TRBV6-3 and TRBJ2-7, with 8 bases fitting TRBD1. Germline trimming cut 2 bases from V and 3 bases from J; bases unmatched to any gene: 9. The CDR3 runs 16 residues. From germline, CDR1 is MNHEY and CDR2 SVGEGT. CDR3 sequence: CASSYPGQGDFYEQYF. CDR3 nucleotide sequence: TGTGCCAGCAGTTACCCAGGACAGGGCGACTTCTACGAGCAGTACTTC.

The CDR3 spells CASSLHGTGDYGYTF. The CDR3 DNA reads as TGTGCCAGCAGCTTACATGGGACTGGGGACTATGGCTACACCTTC. The chain combines TRBV7-2 with TRBJ1-2; possible D gene TRBD1, 5 bases. Trimming pared 2 bases from V and 3 bases from J, leaving 13 bases between. Germline CDR1 is SGHTA and CDR2 is FQGNSA. CDR3 size: 15 residues.

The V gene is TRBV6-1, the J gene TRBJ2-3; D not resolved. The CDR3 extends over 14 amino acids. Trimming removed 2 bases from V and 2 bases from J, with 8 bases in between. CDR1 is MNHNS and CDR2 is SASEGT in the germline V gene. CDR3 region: CASSEWLHTDTQYF. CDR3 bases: TGTGCCAGCAGTGAATGGCTCCACACAGATACGCAGTATTTT.

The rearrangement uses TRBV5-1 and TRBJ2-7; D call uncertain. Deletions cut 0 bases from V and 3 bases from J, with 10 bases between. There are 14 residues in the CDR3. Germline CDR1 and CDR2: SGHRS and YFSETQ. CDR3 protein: CASSLEPSGYEQYF. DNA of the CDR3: TGCGCCAGCAGCTTGGAGCCCTCGGGCTACGAGCAGTACTTC.

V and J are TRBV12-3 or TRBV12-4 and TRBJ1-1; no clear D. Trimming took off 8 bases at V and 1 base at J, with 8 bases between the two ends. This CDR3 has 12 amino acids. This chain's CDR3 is CASQPGNTEAFF. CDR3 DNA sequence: TGTGCCAGCCAGCCGGGGAACACTGAAGCTTTCTTT.

The CDR3 loop is CASSLGQGVSGAKNIQYF. The CDR3 coding sequence is TGTGCCAGCAGCTTAGGCCAGGGCGTTAGCGGGGCAAAAAACATTCAGTACTTC. The chain couples TRBV5-4 to TRBJ2-4, with 8 bases identical to TRBD2. CDR1 and CDR2 (germline): SGHNT, YYREEE (reference sequence). The CDR3 consists of 18 residues. Germline trimming cut 2 bases from V and 4 bases from J; bases unmatched to any gene: 14.